This T cell receptor (beta chain) was found in a study of cytomegalovirus exposure and HLA in healthy donors. Turning to the study itself: The 110 or so validation repertoires used the same platform as the 666 first-cohort repertoires, a later analysis reported. Study results and limitations: Subsequent analysis showed first-cohort TCR clusters tending to co-occur in about 110 validation repertoires. Cytomegalovirus-associated status was assigned to about 180 TCR beta chains.

The method was immunoSEQ multiplex PCR; TCRdb's version includes in-frame clones alone and lacks a portion of them. Of about 140,000 clones listed, more than 85% are singletons. About this clone itself: Antigen: not known.

Trimming at V came to 0 bases and at J to 7 bases, leaving 8 bases not matched to a gene. CDR1 is PRHDT, CDR2 FYEKMQ, per germline (reference sequence). This CDR3 contains 16 residues. This receptor was identified in a man aged 18 to 30 in good health and CMV-seronegative. The material sequenced was PBMCs. The chain has TRBV13 and TRBJ2-7; TRBD2 aligns across 11 bases. The CDR3 is CASSLGGLAGGWEQYV. CDR3 nucleotides: TGTGCCAGCAGCTTAGGCGGGCTAGCGGGAGGTTGGGAGCAGTACGTC.